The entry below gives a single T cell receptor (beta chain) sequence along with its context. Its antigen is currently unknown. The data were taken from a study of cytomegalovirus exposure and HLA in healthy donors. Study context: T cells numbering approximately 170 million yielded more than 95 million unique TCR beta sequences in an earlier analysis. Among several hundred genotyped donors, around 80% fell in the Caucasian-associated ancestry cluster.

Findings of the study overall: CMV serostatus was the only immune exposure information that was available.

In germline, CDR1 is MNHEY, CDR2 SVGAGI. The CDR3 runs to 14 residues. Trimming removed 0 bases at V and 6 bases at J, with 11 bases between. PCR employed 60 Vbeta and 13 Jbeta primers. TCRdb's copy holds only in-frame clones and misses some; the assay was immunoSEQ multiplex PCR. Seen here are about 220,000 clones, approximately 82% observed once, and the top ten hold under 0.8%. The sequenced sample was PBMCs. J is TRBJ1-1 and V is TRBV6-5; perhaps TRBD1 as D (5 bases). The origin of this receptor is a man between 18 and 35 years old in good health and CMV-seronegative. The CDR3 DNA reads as TGTGCCAGCAGTTACTCAATGAAGGGGTCTGAAGCTTTCTTT. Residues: CASSYSMKGSEAFF.